This T cell receptor (beta chain) appears in the sequencing data of a study of cytomegalovirus exposure and HLA in healthy donors. Study-wide background: Among about 400 genotyped donors, around 80% fell in the Caucasian-associated ancestry cluster.

Primers: 60 Vbeta forward and 13 Jbeta reverse. Here immunoSEQ multiplex PCR was the method, and the copy in TCRdb shows in-frame clones only, minus some. The sample includes 100,000 to 150,000 clones, 60% to 80% of them seen just once. The study, taken as a whole, reports: An Asian-associated ancestry cluster reportedly showed fewer N-insertions than the roughly 670-donor mean in a later analysis.

Note on this clone: As yet, its antigen is unknown.

The germline V gene has CDR1 LGHNT and CDR2 FRNRAP. This CDR3 has 18 amino acids. V was clipped by 1 base and J by 7 bases; unmatched bases: 15. The chain carries TRBV12-5 and TRBJ2-1; 8 bases fit TRBD2. This receptor was identified in a man aged 45 to 65 in good health and CMV-seropositive. What was sequenced was PBMCs. CDR3 DNA sequence: TGTGCTAGTGGTTTGGCACTCCTTCGGGGCCGCGGGGGGAATGAGCAGTTCTTC. Encoded protein: CASGLALLRGRGGNEQFF. Using reference TRBV12-5 and TRBJ2-1 for the parts outside the CDR3, the full variable domain is DARVTQTPRHKVTEMGQEVTMRCQPILGHNTVFWYRQTMMQGLELLAYFRNRAPLDDSGMPKDRFSAEMPDATLATLKIQPSEPRDSAVYFCASGLALLRGRGGNEQFFGPGTRLTVL.